A selection of T cell receptor beta chains follows, all from one sample in a study of T cells expressing NK-cell markers. TCRdb reprocessed the 5' RACE reads; each CDR3 protein has one entry and no DNA is given. The sample table includes 150,000 or so distinct CDR3 sequences. Material: blood T cells: a sorted CD56 or NKG2C T cell subset, CD4+ or CD8+ T cells, or bulk PBMC T cells (not recorded which). These receptors all come from a woman in her fifties or sixties in good health. CDR3s include the opening cysteine and the closing phenylalanine or tryptophan.

J: TRBJ1-4; V: TRBV5-5; length: 15; CDR3: CASSLGQAYNEKLFF
J: TRBJ2-1; V: TRBV7-9; length: 14; CDR3: CASSPRDAINEQFF
J: TRBJ2-3; V: TRBV29-1; length: 14; CDR3: CSVEPGPWTDTQYF
J: TRBJ2-1; V: TRBV5-1; length: 11; CDR3: CASSLGGKQFF
J: TRBJ2-2; V: TRBV7-9; length: 16; CDR3: CASSTSSTGRTGELFF
J: TRBJ2-7; V: TRBV2; length: 11; CDR3: CAGDRGYEQYF
J: TRBJ1-5; V: TRBV21-1; length: 14; CDR3: CAIRGRYSNQPQHF
J: TRBJ2-5; V: TRBV7-6; length: 15; CDR3: CASSLEWAPQETQYF
J: TRBJ1-1; V: TRBV7-9; length: 14; CDR3: CASSSLQLNTEAFF
J: TRBJ2-5; V: TRBV7-6; length: 15; CDR3: CASSLVGRTQETQYF
J: TRBJ2-1; V: TRBV11-2; length: 15; CDR3: CASSRTGRWVNEQFF
J: TRBJ2-4; V: TRBV28; length: 13; CDR3: CASSRPRDPSHHF
J: TRBJ2-7; V: TRBV29-1; length: 11; CDR3: CSVDAGAWQYF
J: TRBJ1-5; V: TRBV12-3/TRBV12-4; length: 14; CDR3: CASSGRSSGEPQHF
J: TRBJ1-5; V: TRBV4-1; length: 14; CDR3: CASSQRQNNQPQHF
J: TRBJ2-3; V: TRBV7-8; length: 17; CDR3: CASSLGPAGGSTDTQYF
J: TRBJ2-1; V: TRBV4-1; length: 18; CDR3: CASSQEREGLISYNEQFF
J: TRBJ2-3; V: TRBV7-8; length: 15; CDR3: CASSDRDRGTDTQYF
J: TRBJ2-1; V: TRBV7-8; length: 15; CDR3: CASSFSSGTYNEQFF
J: TRBJ1-6; V: TRBV7-8; length: 15; CDR3: CASSLVGTVNSPLHF
J: TRBJ2-3; V: TRBV2; length: 15; CDR3: CASSAASGSTDTQYF
J: TRBJ2-1; V: TRBV24-1; length: 13; CDR3: CATSPGPSNEQFF
J: TRBJ2-2; V: TRBV24-1; length: 13; CDR3: CATGELNTGELFF
J: TRBJ2-2; V: TRBV27; length: 14; CDR3: CASSLRGRPGELFF
J: TRBJ2-1; V: TRBV5-1; length: 12; CDR3: CASSTPRGEQFF
J: TRBJ2-6; V: TRBV7-8; length: 17; CDR3: CASSFGGLGSGANVLTF
J: TRBJ2-7; V: TRBV5-6; length: 14; CDR3: CASSLGLGLDEQYF
J: TRBJ1-2; V: TRBV7-9; length: 12; CDR3: CASSLDGNGYTF
J: TRBJ2-1; V: TRBV4-1; length: 16; CDR3: CASSQAPARAYNEQFF
J: TRBJ1-2; V: TRBV29-1; length: 14; CDR3: CSVEVGQGNYGYTF
J: TRBJ2-2; V: TRBV20-1; length: 17; CDR3: CSARAGTPRMGTGELFF
J: TRBJ1-5; V: TRBV11-2; length: 15; CDR3: CASSLGDSSNQPQHF
J: TRBJ2-1; V: TRBV10-3; length: 13; CDR3: CAIGGQSYNEQFF
J: TRBJ2-1; V: TRBV7-9; length: 16; CDR3: CASSLGGGSLYNEQFF
J: TRBJ2-3; V: TRBV6-5; length: 16; CDR3: CASSGVGGEATDTQYF
J: TRBJ2-1; V: TRBV12-3/TRBV12-4; length: 15; CDR3: CASSPLSGMGNEQFF
J: TRBJ2-3; V: TRBV4-1; length: 15; CDR3: CASSHRPGSTDTQYF
J: TRBJ2-1; V: TRBV3-1; length: 17; CDR3: CASSQVPSVSSYNEQFF
J: TRBJ2-2; V: TRBV3-1; length: 13; CDR3: CASRVQTTGELFF
J: TRBJ2-2; V: TRBV5-6; length: 14; CDR3: CASSLGQTTGELFF
J: TRBJ2-1; V: TRBV27; length: 18; CDR3: CASSLGGGSGTRLDEQFF
J: TRBJ2-5; V: TRBV27; length: 11; CDR3: CASSFQETQYF
J: TRBJ2-1; V: TRBV30; length: 15; CDR3: CAWSAGLAGGYEQFF
J: TRBJ1-5; V: TRBV19; length: 14; CDR3: CASSVRDTNQPQHF
J: TRBJ1-2; V: TRBV12-3/TRBV12-4; length: 16; CDR3: CASSLGVGAGRYGYTF
J: TRBJ1-1; V: TRBV2; length: 14; CDR3: CASSETGVGTEAFF
J: TRBJ1-6; V: TRBV19; length: 16; CDR3: CASRGTGITYNSPLHF